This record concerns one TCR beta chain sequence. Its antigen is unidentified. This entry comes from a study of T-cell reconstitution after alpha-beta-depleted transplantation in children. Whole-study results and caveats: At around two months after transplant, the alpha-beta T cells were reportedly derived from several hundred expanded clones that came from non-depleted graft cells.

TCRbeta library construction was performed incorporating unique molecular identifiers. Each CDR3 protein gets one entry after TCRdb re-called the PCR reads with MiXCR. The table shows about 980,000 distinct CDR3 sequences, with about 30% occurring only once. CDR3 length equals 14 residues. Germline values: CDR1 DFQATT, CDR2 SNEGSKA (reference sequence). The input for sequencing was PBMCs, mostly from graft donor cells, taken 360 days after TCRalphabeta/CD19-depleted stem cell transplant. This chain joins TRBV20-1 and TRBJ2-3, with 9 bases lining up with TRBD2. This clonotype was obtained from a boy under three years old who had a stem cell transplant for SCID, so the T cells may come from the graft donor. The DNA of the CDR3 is TGCAGCGCACAGGCGGGGGGGGTTAGAGATACGCAGTATTTT. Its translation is CSAQAGGVRDTQYF.